This T cell receptor (beta chain) comes out of a study of coeliac disease. Overall study results and limits: Largely private TRB repertoires meant most sequences were sample-unique. Active celiac intraepithelial and lamina propria samples had lower TRB and TRG clonality than control samples.

The length of the CDR3 is 17 residues. Per the germline V gene, CDR1 is LNHDA and CDR2 is SQIVND (reference sequence). Trimming stripped 4 bases from V and 0 bases from J, with 13 bases between. The assay was immunoSEQ multiplex PCR, and TCRdb's table has in-frame clones only and misses some. The sample has under 3,000 clones, roughly three fifths seen once. Notes on this clone: Its target is unknown.

The sample taken for sequencing was intraepithelial lymphocytes from the gut. The clonotype originates from a woman in her 70s with celiac disease on a gluten-free diet. V is TRBV19 and J is TRBJ2-6; the D gene is possibly TRBD1 (6 bases). CDR3 sequence reads: CASSTTRTDSGANVLTF. The CDR3 DNA follows: TGTGCCAGTAGTACGACCCGGACAGACTCTGGGGCCAACGTCCTGACTTTC.